This T cell receptor (beta chain) originates from a study of shared clonotypes between healthy human individuals (dated by TCRdb to about 2020). Turning to the overall study: A couple of women and a few men aged 18 to 49 years were included in the cohort. For each donor, CD4 naive and CD4 memory were each given three plates, CD8 naive was given two plates, and CD8 memory was given one plate. To estimate repertoire size and how much clonotype sharing occurs between individuals, the study deeply sequenced the blood TCR repertoires of several healthy adults. Each donor's leukapheresis produced roughly between roughly 0.85 and 10 billion PBMCs. Libraries were prepared and TCR repertoires were sequenced by different laboratories using diverse techniques, in order to increase sequencing depth and limit assay-specific biases.

What the study reported, not specific to this receptor: When several donors were compared, the shared fraction of clonotypes was about 5.5% for naive CD4, approximately 3.3% for naive CD8, 2% to 2.5% for memory CD4, and 0.4% for memory CD8. Pairwise subsampling led to the expectation that sequencing depth would affect the degree of clonotype sharing among donors. Compared with non-shared clonotypes, the clonotypes found in all four sorted-subset donors had higher generation probabilities. Rarefaction of sorted-subset datasets indicated incomplete sequencing despite the large sequencing depth. Naive subsets generally had larger estimated clonotype richness than memory subsets. Because the study included a small number of donors, the genetic and exposure-history diversity represented was limited. Sampling was limited to blood, and TCR repertoires in tissue likely differ from TCR repertoires in blood.

Points on this clone: The target of this receptor is not known. It has no much larger one-base neighbor in the sample; base qualities were not kept.

The CDR3 covers 15 residues, taking in both the cysteine and the phenylalanine. Just CDR3 DNA is preserved here, 45 bases in frame from base 1. The CDR1 and CDR2 encoded by the germline V gene are SGHRS and YFSETQ. Deletion took 2 bases off V and 3 bases off J, with a span of 14 bases between the germline ends. TCR CDR3 regions were amplified from genomic DNA by multiplex PCR using the deep immunoSEQ assay. Genomic DNA extracted from each cell subset was distributed evenly over all wells of several immunoSEQ 96-well plates, and each plate served as one replicate. Each replicate PCR for sorted subsets received about 210 ng genomic DNA, equal to 28,000 or so T cell genomes. The purified libraries were quantified using a Qubit 3.0 fluorometer, sized with a Bioanalyzer 2100, and then quantified again using the KAPA Library Quantification kit. Every immunoSEQ 96-well plate was sequenced on a separate single-read 150-cycle Illumina NextSeq 550 flow cell. The original methods were these. The immunoSEQ output contained only junctional sequences without quality scores, so filtering could not match that applied to full-length reads. To assign V/J genes and CDR3, sequences were annotated using PyIR, a Python wrapper for IgBLAST v1.9, with IMGT germline references. Reads were filtered out if the reads had weak V/J assignments (E-value above 1e-6), no CDR3, stop codons, out-of-frame junctions, or ambiguous translated residues. A V3J clonotype was defined by an identical inferred V gene, J gene, and CDR3 amino acid sequence. To compute the percentage overlap between repertoires, the number of shared unique clonotypes was divided by the size of the smaller repertoire. Repertoire richness was assessed with RTK rarefaction, the Chao1 estimator, and Recon v2.1 estimates of unobserved clonotypes. OLGA was used to compute generation probabilities for all TCRbeta clonotypes that the gDNA method yielded from a handful of donors. TCRdb took this table from immuneACCESS and kept in-frame rearrangements with V and J called. Such tables lack part of the clones; where checked against another copy, unresolved V genes explain under half of the gap, and the rest is unexplained. The DNA gave D and trimming, while V, J and clone size come from that table. The sample table records roughly 1,800,000 clones; roughly 95% of these occur just once. Of the sample, 0.9% to 1.5% falls within the top ten clones.

For the CD8 naive samples, CD45RO-negative cells were positively selected for CCR7, yielding a CD45RA+CCR7+ population from which TemRA cells were excluded. The donors were healthy, HIV-negative adults who had no recently reported acute infections or vaccinations. Every donor was a Caucasian adult residing in Nashville, Tennessee, USA. Blood was collected by leukapheresis, and PBMCs were isolated by Ficoll-Histopaque density gradient centrifugation and then cryopreserved in liquid nitrogen vapor phase. Analytical flow cytometry was used to check the purity and quantity of each magnetically sorted T cell population. Genomic DNA was isolated from each sorted fraction and quantified by UV absorbance on a Nanodrop 2000c.

This receptor was taken from a man between 18 and 29 years old in good health. The sample consisted of naive CD8+ T cells sorted from blood. Read against the paper, the sample's cell subset or site label means: CD45RA+CCR7+. The rearranged chain carries TRBV5-1 and TRBJ1-1; the D gene remains uncertain. The DNA sequence is TGCGCCAGCAGCTTCCAAAGCCCTACGGACACTGAAGCTTTCTTT. This yields the protein CASSFQSPTDTEAFF.